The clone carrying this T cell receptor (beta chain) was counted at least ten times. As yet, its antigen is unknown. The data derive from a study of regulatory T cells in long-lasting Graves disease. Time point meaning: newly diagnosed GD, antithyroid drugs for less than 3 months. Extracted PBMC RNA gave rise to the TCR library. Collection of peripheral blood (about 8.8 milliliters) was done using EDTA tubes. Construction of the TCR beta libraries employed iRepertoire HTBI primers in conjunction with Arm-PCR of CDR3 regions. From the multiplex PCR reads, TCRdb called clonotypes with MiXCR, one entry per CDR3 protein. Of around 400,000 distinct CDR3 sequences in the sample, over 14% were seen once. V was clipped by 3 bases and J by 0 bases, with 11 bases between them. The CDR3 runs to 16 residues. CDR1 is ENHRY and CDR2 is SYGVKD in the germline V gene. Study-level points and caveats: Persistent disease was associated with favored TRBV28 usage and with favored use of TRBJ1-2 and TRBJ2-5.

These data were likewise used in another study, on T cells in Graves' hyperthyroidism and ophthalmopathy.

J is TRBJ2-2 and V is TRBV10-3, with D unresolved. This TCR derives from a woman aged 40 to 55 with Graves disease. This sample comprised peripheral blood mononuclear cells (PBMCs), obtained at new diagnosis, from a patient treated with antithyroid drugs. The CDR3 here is CAISDFSDANTGELFF. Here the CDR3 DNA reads TGTGCCATCAGTGACTTTTCCGATGCGAACACCGGGGAGCTGTTTTTT.